This T cell receptor (beta chain) was documented in a study of CD8+CD57+ T cells in acquired aplastic anemia. Study findings and constraints: No significant patient-versus-control difference appeared in CD8+ Simpson's diversity.

The template used for profiling TCR beta VDJ and CDR3 was genomic DNA. TCRdb independently ran MiXCR on the reads; one entry per CDR3 protein. The sample yields a few hundred thousand distinct CDR3 sequences, approximately 57% seen once. Between the trimmed V and J ends, which lost 5 bases and 7 bases, there was a span of 17 bases. CDR1 and CDR2 from the germline V gene are KGHSH and LQKENI. The CDR3 covers 15 residues. As for this clonotype: Its specificity is unknown.

The rearrangement links TRBV18 to TRBJ1-4; possible D gene TRBD1, 6 bases. Sequenced: sorted CD4+, CD8+, or CD8+CD57+ T cells (not recorded which) from PBMCs. This receptor was identified in a human donor with severe aplastic anemia or a healthy control (not recorded which). DNA of the CDR3: TGTGCCAGCTCATTCAACAGGGAATTGAGTGAAAAACTGTTTTTT. Protein sequence: CASSFNRELSEKLFF.